What follows describes a single T cell receptor beta chain. This entry is derived from a study of CD8+CD57+ T cells in acquired aplastic anemia. Study summary: An average of approximately 3.4 ug of DNA was obtained from sorted CD4+ and CD8+ cells.

Whoever was chosen for sequencing had shown CD8+CD57+ cell expansion by flow cytometry. The ends were cut back, 1 base at V and 3 bases at J, with 21 bases in the middle. This CDR3 contains 18 residues. CDR1 is LGHNA and CDR2 is YSLEER in the germline V gene. The TCR beta profiling, which covered VDJ combination and CDR3 sequence, was carried out using genomic DNA as the template. TCRdb re-called the reads with MiXCR, one entry per CDR3 protein. The table lists under 250,000 distinct CDR3 sequences, around 43% of them singletons, with roughly 8% in the top ten. Material for sequencing was sorted CD4+, CD8+, or CD8+CD57+ T cells (not recorded which) from PBMCs. The V call is TRBV4-3, the J call TRBJ1-2, with a tentative D call TRBD1 (5 bases). The receptor was derived from a human donor with aplastic anemia. Here the CDR3 DNA reads TGCGCCAGCAGCCAAGGCCTCAGGGCCAGGGTTACGGACTATGGCTACACCTTC. It is translated as CASSQGLRARVTDYGYTF.